This passage covers 2 T cell receptor beta chains from one sample sequenced in a study of blood T cell repertoires in COVID-19. Repertoires were generated with immunoSEQ multiplex PCR, while TCRdb's copy carries only in-frame clones and drops some. The data contain just under 150,000 clones, roughly 89% of them seen just once; the ten biggest clones take up around 1.5%. The material sequenced was peripheral blood. These receptors came from a human donor in a cohort sampled during active COVID-19.

The chain uses TRBV6-6 and TRBJ2-3; 7 nucleotides agree with TRBD1. CDR1 is MNHNY and CDR2 is SVGAGI in the germline V gene (reference sequence). V lost 2 bases and J lost 4; bases outside the gene matches: 6. The CDR3 is 15 amino acids. The CDR3 here is CASSYRGRSSDTQYF. The CDR3 DNA reads TGTGCCAGCAGTTACAGGGGGCGTAGCTCAGATACGCAGTATTTT.

The J gene is TRBJ1-2, the V gene TRBV4-2; 7 positions agree with TRBD1. J was trimmed by 4 bases and V by 4 bases; bases with no gene match: 0. The CDR3 contains 12 residues. Per the germline V gene, CDR1 is LGHNA and CDR2 is YNFKEQ. The CDR3 here is CASSPGGYGYTF. The CDR3 DNA sequence: TGTGCCAGCAGCCCAGGGGGCTATGGCTACACCTTC.